This T cell receptor beta chain comes out of a study of T cells in Graves' hyperthyroidism and ophthalmopathy. V was clipped by 2 bases and J by 6 bases, with 14 bases between them. In germline, CDR1 is KGHSH, CDR2 LQKENI. The CDR3 is 14 residues long. Amplified TCR beta CDR3 regions derived from RNA transcripts. First-round RT-PCR of the TCR CDR3 relied on the HTBI primer set. TCRdb fed the multiplex PCR reads into MiXCR, producing one record per CDR3 protein. The sample holds 250,000 to 350,000 distinct CDR3 sequences, approximately 21% seen once. This sequence was found in a man aged 30-40 years with Graves' ophthalmopathy. The rearrangement uses TRBV18 and TRBJ2-7; D unresolved. The sequencing input was blood. The CDR3 DNA sequence: TGTGCCAGCTCACCAGGGCCAGGCCTTAGCGAGCAGTACTTC. This translates into CASSPGPGLSEQYF.